This record covers a single T cell receptor (beta chain). V lost 3 bases to trimming and J lost 0 bases; unmatched junction nucleotides: 6. The CDR3 covers 16 residues. The germline V gene has CDR1 SGHRS and CDR2 YFSETQ. The data were produced by immunoSEQ multiplex PCR, yet TCRdb's version contains in-frame clones alone and is incomplete. The sample shows about 52,000 clones, about 90% of them seen only once. This sample is part of a study of T cell changes during pregnancy in multiple sclerosis. The source material was CD4+ T cells from peripheral blood mononuclear cells, sampled after pregnancy. This chain links TRBV5-1 with TRBJ2-7, with 10 nucleotides matching TRBD2. The source is a female donor in good health, enrolled as a control in a pregnancy study. CDR3 amino acids: CASSSGPSGGSYEQYF. The CDR3 region has the DNA TGCGCCAGCAGCTCTGGTCCTAGCGGGGGCTCCTACGAGCAGTACTTC.